The rows below give T cell receptor beta chains drawn from one sample of a study of T cells in narcolepsy. The table came from immunoSEQ multiplex PCR; TCRdb's copy has only in-frame clones and leaves some out. The table lists around 8,000 clones, around 61% of them singletons. The specimen sequenced was CD45RA- memory CD8+ T cells from PBMCs. The receptor source for this set is a human donor with narcolepsy. CDR3s include the opening cysteine and the closing phenylalanine or tryptophan. D genes are given only for firm matches. Only some rows state a clone size, as once, few, many or a class for expanded clones.

J gene: TRBJ2-7
clone size: few
D gene: TRBD1
V gene: TRBV6-5
CDR3 length: 14
CDR3 DNA: TGTGCCAGCAGCCCGGGACAGGCCTCCTACGAGCAGTACTTC
CDR3 protein: CASSPGQASYEQYF

J gene: TRBJ2-5
clone size: NA
D gene: TRBD2
V gene: TRBV27
CDR3 length: 16
CDR3 DNA: TGTGCCAGCAGTTCCCCGGGGGTAGCGGGGGAAGAGACCCAGTACTTC
CDR3 protein: CASSSPGVAGEETQYF

J gene: TRBJ1-1
clone size: medium-sized
D gene: NA
V gene: TRBV27
CDR3 length: 13
CDR3 DNA: TGTGCCAGCAGAGGGGTCATGAACACTGAAGCTTTCTTT
CDR3 protein: CASRGVMNTEAFF

J gene: TRBJ2-1
clone size: NA
D gene: TRBD2
V gene: TRBV15
CDR3 length: 17
CDR3 DNA: TGTGCCACCAGCACGACTAGCGGGGGCGAGGCCTACAATGAGCAGTTCTTC
CDR3 protein: CATSTTSGGEAYNEQFF

J gene: TRBJ1-1
clone size: NA
D gene: NA
V gene: TRBV25-1
CDR3 length: 15
CDR3 DNA: TGTGCCAGCAGTGAAACTTATAAGATGAACACTGAAGCTTTCTTT
CDR3 protein: CASSETYKMNTEAFF

J gene: TRBJ2-1
clone size: NA
D gene: TRBD2
V gene: TRBV29-1
CDR3 length: 13
CDR3 DNA: TGCAGCGCCCCTAGCGGAACCTCCGAAGGGCAGTTCTTC
CDR3 protein: CSAPSGTSEGQFF

J gene: TRBJ2-5
clone size: NA
D gene: NA
V gene: TRBV6-1
CDR3 length: 14
CDR3 DNA: TGTGCCAGCAGTGAAGCCCGGCTAGAAGAGACCCAGTACTTC
CDR3 protein: CASSEARLEETQYF

J gene: TRBJ2-1
clone size: NA
D gene: NA
V gene: TRBV11-3
CDR3 length: 15
CDR3 DNA: TGTGCCAGCAGCCCTATAGCGGACCTATACAATGAGCAGTTCTTC
CDR3 protein: CASSPIADLYNEQFF

J gene: TRBJ2-3
clone size: NA
D gene: NA
V gene: TRBV30
CDR3 length: 14
CDR3 DNA: TGTGCCTGGAGTGTACTAGGGGCCACAGATACGCAGTATTTT
CDR3 protein: CAWSVLGATDTQYF

J gene: TRBJ2-1
clone size: NA
D gene: TRBD1
V gene: TRBV30
CDR3 length: 17
CDR3 DNA: TGTGCCTGGAGTGTATGGTCTGGGACAGGGGAGGGGAGTGAGCAGTTCTTC
CDR3 protein: CAWSVWSGTGEGSEQFF

J gene: TRBJ2-3
clone size: NA
D gene: TRBD1
V gene: TRBV6-4
CDR3 length: 14
CDR3 DNA: TGTGCCAGCAGTGGGACAGGGGGCACAGATACGCAGTATTTT
CDR3 protein: CASSGTGGTDTQYF

J gene: TRBJ2-7
clone size: NA
D gene: TRBD2
V gene: TRBV4-1
CDR3 length: 16
CDR3 DNA: TGCGCCAGCAGCCAAGGGGTGGGACTAGGGGCCTACGAGCAGTACTTC
CDR3 protein: CASSQGVGLGAYEQYF

J gene: TRBJ1-1
clone size: medium-sized
D gene: NA
V gene: TRBV9
CDR3 length: 15
CDR3 DNA: TGTGCCAGCAGCGTAGACGGGGCGTTTCGTGCTGAAGCTTTCTTT
CDR3 protein: CASSVDGAFRAEAFF

J gene: TRBJ2-3
clone size: NA
D gene: NA
V gene: TRBV4-2
CDR3 length: 17
CDR3 DNA: TGTGCCAGCAGCCAAGATCGGGGCGACTGGATCACAGATACGCAGTATTTT
CDR3 protein: CASSQDRGDWITDTQYF

J gene: TRBJ2-2
clone size: NA
D gene: TRBD2
V gene: TRBV6-6
CDR3 length: 13
CDR3 DNA: TGTGCCAGCCGGACTAGTCACACCGGGGAGCTGTTTTTT
CDR3 protein: CASRTSHTGELFF

J gene: TRBJ2-7
clone size: NA
D gene: NA
V gene: TRBV29-1
CDR3 length: 14
CDR3 DNA: TGCAGCATTTACCTCGACAGTAAAGGATACGAGCAGTACTTC
CDR3 protein: CSIYLDSKGYEQYF

J gene: TRBJ1-5
clone size: NA
D gene: NA
V gene: TRBV27
CDR3 length: 13
CDR3 DNA: TGTGCCAGCAGTTTATCAGGGGTCCAGCCCCAGCATTTT
CDR3 protein: CASSLSGVQPQHF